The subject of this entry is one TCR beta chain. This sample is drawn from a study of blood T cell repertoires in COVID-19. Authors' analysis steps: Amplification with reference gene primers provided the estimates of nucleated cell counts. The repertoire was sequenced with immunoSEQ multiplex PCR; TCRdb's copy has only in-frame clones and lacks some. V and J calls and clone size follow that table, whereas D and trimming were derived from the DNA. The profile shows 92,000 or so clones, about two thirds of them singletons. Looked up from germline, CDR1 is SGHVS and CDR2 is FQNEAQ. V gave up 1 base and J gave up 5 bases; unmatched junction bases: 10. The CDR3 is made up of 17 amino acids.

Sequenced: peripheral blood. The TCR was taken from a woman at least 80 years old with acute or convalescent COVID-19. J is TRBJ2-5 and V is TRBV7-8; TRBD2 aligns across 10 bases. The CDR3 spells CASSLGISGGPWETQYF. In nucleotides, the CDR3 is TGTGCCAGCAGCTTAGGTATTAGCGGGGGGCCCTGGGAGACCCAGTACTTC.